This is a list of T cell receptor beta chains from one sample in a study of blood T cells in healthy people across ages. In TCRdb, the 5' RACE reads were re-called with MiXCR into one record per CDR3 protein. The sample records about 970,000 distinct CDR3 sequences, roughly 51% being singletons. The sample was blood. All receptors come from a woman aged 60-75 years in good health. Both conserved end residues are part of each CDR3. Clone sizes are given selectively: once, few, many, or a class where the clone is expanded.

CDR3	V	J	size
CASSLLAGRLYEQYF	TRBV12-3/TRBV12-4	TRBJ2-7	few
CAWSTAYNEQFF	TRBV30	TRBJ2-1	NA
CASSQFASASSYEQYF	TRBV3-1	TRBJ2-7	NA
CASSPGTGYTGELFF	TRBV11-1	TRBJ2-2	NA
CSASNPNQPQHF	TRBV20-1	TRBJ1-5	NA
CASSVGGTTDTQYF	TRBV9	TRBJ2-3	NA
CASTVGPVGETQYF	TRBV6-1	NA	NA
CASSLTFGGSQTYNEQFF	TRBV7-3	TRBJ2-1	NA
CASSQNQDSVRYEQYF	TRBV4-2	TRBJ2-7	NA
CSPRDSDFTEQFF	TRBV20-1	TRBJ2-1	NA
CASSLGRLALSDTQYF	TRBV5-1	TRBJ2-3	once
CASSLALPDTQYF	TRBV12-3/TRBV12-4	TRBJ2-3	few
CSAGGGLAGGSNEQFF	TRBV20-1	TRBJ2-1	NA
CASSQVPGFGANQQNIQYF	TRBV3-1	TRBJ2-4	NA
CASSLSTSRTDTQYF	TRBV7-3	TRBJ2-3	NA
CASKGGASASGELFF	TRBV6-5	TRBJ2-2	NA
CASSQVWGINTGELFF	TRBV4-1	TRBJ2-2	NA
CASIGTSAREQYF	TRBV28	NA	NA
CASSYSRTVQQPQHF	TRBV6-5	TRBJ1-5	NA
CASSQAPAGSGRLDTQYF	TRBV4-2	TRBJ2-3	NA
CASSQMREQYF	TRBV14	TRBJ2-5	NA
CSAREVGEQYF	TRBV20-1	TRBJ2-7	few
CASSSSDSTYEQYF	TRBV11-2	TRBJ2-7	NA
CASSQDLVSSGLNEQFF	TRBV4-2	TRBJ2-1	NA
CSARGGASEAFF	TRBV20-1	TRBJ1-1	NA
CASSQATLSSYEQYF	TRBV3-1	TRBJ2-7	NA
CSTREPGRGTQYF	TRBV20-1	NA	once
CASSQGWGPQETQYF	TRBV4-3	TRBJ2-5	few
CSARGQYTQYF	TRBV20-1	TRBJ2-3	NA
CASSLVQGGPYGYTF	TRBV5-6	TRBJ1-2	NA
CASSSRQKHWETQYF	TRBV7-9	TRBJ2-5	few
CSAGGEVADTQYF	TRBV20-1	TRBJ2-3	once
CASSLGQGGLSPLHF	TRBV12-3/TRBV12-4	TRBJ1-6	NA
CASSSPGTGGGNQPQHF	TRBV27	TRBJ1-5	few
CASSQELRWDEQYF	TRBV4-3	NA	once
CSVVLKGAQYYNEQFF	TRBV29-1	TRBJ2-1	NA
CSARLAGGSDEQFF	TRBV20-1	TRBJ2-1	NA
CASSASEDNEQYF	TRBV6-4	TRBJ2-7	NA
CASSTIGRKHNEQFF	TRBV28	TRBJ2-1	NA
CASSHGSRYEQYF	TRBV3-1	TRBJ2-7	NA
CASRGTRQVAEKLFF	TRBV2	TRBJ1-4	NA
CASIDRRVLAKNIQYF	TRBV6-4	TRBJ2-4	NA
CASSLEGGPKQYF	TRBV7-9	TRBJ2-5	NA
CASSYLRNEQFF	TRBV28	NA	NA
CSARSPWGAQETQYF	TRBV20-1	TRBJ2-5	NA
CASSQEGGSSTDTQYF	TRBV4-1	TRBJ2-3	NA
CASKEKEQYF	TRBV2	TRBJ2-7	NA
CASHYYNEQFF	TRBV5-1	TRBJ2-1	NA
CASSDPRSTDTQYF	TRBV9	TRBJ2-3	NA
CASSSKQGLASETQYF	TRBV6-6	TRBJ2-5	NA
CASLEGSSYNEQYF	TRBV12-3/TRBV12-4	TRBJ2-5	NA
CASSLARNPYNEQFF	TRBV7-2	TRBJ2-1	NA
CASSVGRGIHLYEQYF	TRBV9	TRBJ2-7	NA
CASSDVAGVEQYF	TRBV25-1	NA	NA